The rows below give T cell receptor beta chains drawn from one sample of a study of CD8+CD57+ T cells in acquired aplastic anemia. TCRdb reprocessed the reads via MiXCR and lists one record per CDR3 protein. The table includes over 45,000 distinct CDR3 sequences, around two thirds detected once. What was sequenced was sorted CD4+, CD8+, or CD8+CD57+ T cells (not recorded which) from PBMCs. Receptors originate from a human donor in good health, serving as a control. CDR3s include the opening cysteine and the closing phenylalanine or tryptophan. The D gene is left open where the match is weak. The size field is filled for only some rows; it gives once, few, many or a size class.

j_call | clone_size | v_call | d_call | cdr3_length | cdr3_aa | cdr3_nt
TRBJ1-2 | - | TRBV7-9 | TRBD1 | 15 | CASSSQPRGRYGYTF | TGTGCCAGCAGCTCCCAGCCCAGGGGGCGTTATGGCTACACCTTC
TRBJ1-5 | few | TRBV15 | - | 17 | CATSRHPDQWSNQPQHF | TGTGCCACCAGCAGACACCCGGACCAGTGGAGCAATCAGCCCCAGCATTTT
TRBJ2-7 | - | TRBV10-2 | - | 12 | CASSEILRKQYF | TGCGCCAGCAGTGAGATCCTAAGGAAGCAGTACTTC
TRBJ2-7 | - | TRBV19 | - | 15 | CASSTGTDIRYEQYF | TGTGCCAGTAGTACTGGGACCGACATCCGTTACGAGCAGTACTTC
TRBJ2-7 | - | TRBV11-2 | TRBD2 | 17 | CASSLTRLAGDGYEQYF | TGTGCCAGCAGCCTAACCCGACTAGCGGGAGATGGATACGAGCAGTACTTC
TRBJ2-1 | many | TRBV11-3 | - | 13 | CASSLDGYNEQFF | TGTGCCAGCAGCTTAGACGGATACAATGAGCAGTTCTTC
TRBJ1-2 | - | TRBV7-9 | - | 15 | CASSLSGRANYGYTF | TGTGCCAGCAGCTTATCAGGCAGGGCTAACTATGGCTACACCTTC
TRBJ1-4 | - | TRBV25-1 | TRBD1 | 18 | CASSSKWLQGATNEKLFF | TGTGCCAGCAGTAGCAAATGGTTACAGGGGGCAACTAATGAAAAACTGTTTTTT
TRBJ2-3 | - | TRBV5-1 | - | 17 | CASSLGYRQGVYNEQYF | TGCGCCAGCAGCTTGGGTTATCGGCAGGGTGTCTACAATGAGCAGTATTTT
TRBJ1-1 | - | TRBV5-1 | - | 13 | CASGPPGSNEAFF | TGCGCCAGCGGTCCTCCAGGGTCGAATGAAGCTTTCTTT
TRBJ2-7 | - | TRBV15 | - | 15 | CATSRDRRGTYEQYF | TGTGCCACCAGCAGAGATCGAAGGGGGACCTACGAGCAGTACTTC
TRBJ2-1 | - | TRBV2 | - | 13 | CASSDYRAHEQFF | TGTGCCAGCAGTGATTACAGGGCCCATGAGCAGTTCTTC
TRBJ2-3 | - | TRBV29-1 | TRBD1 | 15 | CSVAGTGGATDTQYF | TGCAGCGTTGCGGGGACAGGGGGCGCGACAGATACGCAGTATTTT
TRBJ1-2 | - | TRBV7-2 | - | 15 | CASSEESHRDYGYTF | TGTGCCAGCAGCGAGGAGTCACACAGAGACTATGGCTACACCTTC
TRBJ2-5 | - | TRBV15 | - | 11 | CATSSGWTQYF | TGTGCCACCAGCAGTGGGTGGACCCAGTACTTC
TRBJ1-5 | - | TRBV2 | - | 15 | CASSEASGRQQPQHF | TGTGCCAGCAGTGAAGCCTCGGGGAGACAACAGCCCCAGCATTTT
TRBJ2-5 | - | TRBV20-1 | TRBD2 | 15 | CSARTSGGAGETQYF | TGCAGTGCCCGGACGAGCGGGGGGGCCGGGGAGACCCAGTACTTC
TRBJ2-6 | - | TRBV10-1 | TRBD2 | 16 | CASSDGRGAGANVLTF | TGCGCCAGCAGTGACGGGAGGGGGGCTGGGGCCAACGTCCTGACTTTC
TRBJ2-5 | - | TRBV7-3 | - | 13 | CATMLANQETQYF | TGTGCTACCATGTTAGCGAACCAAGAGACCCAGTACTTC
TRBJ2-3 | medium-sized | TRBV24-1 | TRBD2 | 18 | CATSDPTFQREGADTQYF | TGTGCCACCAGTGATCCGACCTTTCAAAGGGAGGGAGCAGATACGCAGTATTTT
TRBJ1-4 | - | TRBV9 | TRBD1 | 16 | CASSGRQGERNEKLFF | TGTGCCAGCAGCGGAAGACAGGGGGAACGAAATGAAAAACTGTTTTTT
TRBJ1-1 | - | TRBV7-3 | - | 13 | CASSRDTNTEAFF | TGTGCCAGCAGTCGTGATACGAACACTGAAGCTTTCTTT
TRBJ2-1 | few | TRBV12-3/TRBV12-4 | TRBD2 | 14 | CASSGTSGNNEQFF | TGTGCCAGCAGTGGGACTAGCGGGAACAATGAGCAGTTCTTC
TRBJ2-5 | - | TRBV2 | - | 13 | CASSQDPGRPQYF | TGTGCCAGCAGCCAAGATCCCGGAAGGCCCCAGTACTTC
TRBJ2-2 | - | TRBV29-1 | - | 14 | CSVDWGLGTGELFF | TGCAGCGTTGATTGGGGGCTGGGCACCGGGGAGCTGTTTTTT
TRBJ2-7 | - | TRBV2 | - | 13 | CASQKDGTYEQYF | TGTGCCAGTCAGAAGGATGGGACCTACGAGCAGTACTTC
TRBJ1-2 | - | TRBV7-2 | TRBD1 | 15 | CASRDGQGVVYGYTF | TGTGCCAGCAGAGATGGACAGGGGGTTGTCTATGGCTACACCTTC
TRBJ2-5 | - | TRBV15 | - | 15 | CATSGTGIGQETQYF | TGTGCCACCAGCGGAACAGGGATTGGCCAAGAGACCCAGTACTTC
TRBJ2-3 | - | TRBV5-1 | - | 16 | CASSRAASQGIDTQYF | TGCGCCAGCAGCCGTGCGGCTAGCCAAGGTATAGATACGCAGTATTTT
TRBJ1-2 | many | TRBV28 | TRBD1 | 15 | CASSSSDRPSYGYTF | TGTGCCAGCAGTTCCTCGGACAGGCCCAGCTATGGCTACACCTTC
TRBJ2-1 | - | TRBV7-9 | TRBD2 | 13 | CASRTSGYNEQFF | TGTGCCAGCAGGACTAGCGGATACAATGAGCAGTTCTTC
TRBJ2-7 | - | TRBV7-8 | - | 14 | CASSLGPRQIEQYF | TGTGCCAGCAGCTTAGGCCCCAGACAGATTGAGCAGTACTTC
TRBJ1-3 | - | TRBV10-3 | - | 16 | CASSRFGTWSGNTIYF | TGTGCCAGCAGTCGTTTCGGGACATGGTCTGGAAACACCATATATTTT
TRBJ2-7 | few | TRBV10-3 | - | 13 | CAISRERSYEQYF | TGTGCCATCAGTCGGGAACGGTCCTACGAGCAGTACTTC
TRBJ1-6 | once | TRBV6-1 | - | 13 | CGSEATYNSPLHF | TGTGGCAGTGAGGCCACCTACAATTCACCCCTCCACTTT
TRBJ1-4 | - | TRBV7-9 | - | 12 | CASSLSNEKLFF | TGTGCCAGCAGCTTATCTAATGAAAAACTGTTTTTT
TRBJ2-1 | - | TRBV5-1 | - | 15 | CASSLGGGSYNEQFF | TGCGCCAGCAGCTTGGGAGGGGGCTCCTACAATGAGCAGTTCTTC
TRBJ1-3 | - | TRBV19 | - | 17 | CASSLGRRLISGNTIYF | TGTGCCAGTAGTCTTGGGCGCAGGCTCATCTCTGGAAACACCATATATTTT
TRBJ2-7 | - | TRBV20-1 | TRBD2 | 14 | CSARPGTRRYEQYF | TGCAGTGCTAGGCCCGGGACTAGACGCTACGAGCAGTACTTC
TRBJ2-1 | - | TRBV25-1 | TRBD1 | 16 | CASSLGGGLAGSEQFF | TGTGCCAGCAGCCTAGGGGGCGGATTAGCTGGGAGTGAGCAGTTCTTC
TRBJ2-3 | - | TRBV19 | TRBD2 | 17 | CASSTNVDLPGGYTQYF | TGTGCCAGCAGTACCAATGTCGACCTCCCGGGGGGATATACGCAGTATTTT
TRBJ1-5 | - | TRBV15 | - | 13 | CATTDRYNQPQHF | TGTGCCACCACCGACAGGTACAATCAGCCCCAGCATTTT
TRBJ2-2 | many | TRBV4-1 | - | 15 | CASSQGPRDTGELFF | TGCGCCAGCAGCCAGGGCCCCAGGGACACCGGGGAGCTGTTTTTT
TRBJ2-5 | - | TRBV11-2 | - | 14 | CASSSHRVQEAQYF | TGTGCCAGCAGCTCCCACAGGGTCCAAGAGGCCCAGTACTTC
TRBJ1-1 | once | TRBV7-9 | - | 13 | CASSPDLNTEAFF | TGTGCCAGCAGCCCCGACCTGAACACTGAAGCTTTCTTT
TRBJ2-7 | - | TRBV29-1 | TRBD1 | 13 | CSVETDRGYEQYF | TGCAGCGTTGAAACTGACAGGGGTTACGAGCAGTACTTC
TRBJ2-1 | - | TRBV7-9 | - | 12 | CASSLGATEQFF | TGTGCCAGCAGCCTGGGGGCGACTGAGCAGTTCTTC
TRBJ1-6 | - | TRBV25-1 | - | 14 | CASTQSTGNSPLHF | TGTGCCAGCACCCAATCAACGGGGAATTCACCCCTCCACTTT
TRBJ2-7 | - | TRBV10-3 | TRBD2 | 16 | CASSEIPGLAAYEQYF | TGTGCCAGCAGTGAAATCCCGGGACTAGCAGCCTACGAGCAGTACTTC
TRBJ1-6 | - | TRBV19 | - | 14 | CASSPGSGNSPLHF | TGTGCCAGTAGTCCAGGGTCGGGAAATTCACCCCTCCACTTT
TRBJ2-7 | - | TRBV25-1 | - | 13 | CASSYAGIHEQYF | TGTGCCAGCTCATATGCAGGGATCCACGAGCAGTACTTC
TRBJ2-1 | - | TRBV19 | TRBD2 | 15 | CASSTSGGAYNEQFF | TGTGCCAGTAGTACCTCGGGGGGGGCCTACAATGAGCAGTTCTTC
TRBJ2-3 | - | TRBV15 | - | 14 | CATSIGQSTDTQYF | TGTGCCACCAGCATAGGACAGAGCACAGATACGCAGTATTTT
TRBJ1-2 | - | TRBV7-2 | - | 13 | CASSLEGTNGYTF | TGTGCCAGCAGCTTAGAGGGGACTAATGGCTACACCTTC